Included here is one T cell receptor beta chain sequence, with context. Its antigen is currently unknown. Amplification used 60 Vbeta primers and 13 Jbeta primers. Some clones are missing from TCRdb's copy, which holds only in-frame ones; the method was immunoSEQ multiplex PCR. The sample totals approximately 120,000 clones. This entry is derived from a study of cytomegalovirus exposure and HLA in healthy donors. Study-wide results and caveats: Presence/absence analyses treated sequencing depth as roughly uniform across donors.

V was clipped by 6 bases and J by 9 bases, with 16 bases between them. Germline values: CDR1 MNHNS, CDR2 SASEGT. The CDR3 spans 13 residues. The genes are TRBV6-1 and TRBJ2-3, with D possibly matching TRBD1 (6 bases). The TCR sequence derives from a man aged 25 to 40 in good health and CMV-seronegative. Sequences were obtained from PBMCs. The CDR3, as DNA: TGTGCCAGCAGCTCCCCAGGGGTGGAGACGCAGTATTTT. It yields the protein CASSSPGVETQYF.